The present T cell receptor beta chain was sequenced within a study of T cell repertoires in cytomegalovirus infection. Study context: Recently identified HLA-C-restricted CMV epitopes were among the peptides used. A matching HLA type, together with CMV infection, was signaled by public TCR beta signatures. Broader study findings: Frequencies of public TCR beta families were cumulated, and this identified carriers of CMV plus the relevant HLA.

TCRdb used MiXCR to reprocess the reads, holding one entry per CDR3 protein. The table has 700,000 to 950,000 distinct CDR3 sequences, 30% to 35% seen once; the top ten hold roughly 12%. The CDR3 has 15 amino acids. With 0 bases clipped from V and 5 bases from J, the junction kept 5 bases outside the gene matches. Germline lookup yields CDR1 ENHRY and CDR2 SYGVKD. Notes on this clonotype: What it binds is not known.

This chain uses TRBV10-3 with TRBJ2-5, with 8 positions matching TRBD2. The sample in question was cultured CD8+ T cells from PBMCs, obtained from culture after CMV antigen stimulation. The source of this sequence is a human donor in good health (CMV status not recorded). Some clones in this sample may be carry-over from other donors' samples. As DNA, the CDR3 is TGTGCCATCAGTGAGTCCCTAGCGGGCGGTGAGACCCAGTACTTC. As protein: CAISESLAGGETQYF.